This TCR beta chain was retrieved from a study of blood T cell repertoires in COVID-19. The protocol was immunoSEQ multiplex PCR, while the TCRdb copy is restricted to in-frame clones and leaves out a portion. The repertoire includes some 140,000 clones, about 86% of them detected once, and approximately 16% sits in the top ten. The sequenced sample was peripheral blood. The receptor was derived from a woman between 50 and 59 years old who had recovered from COVID-19.

The CDR3, as DNA: TGTGCCAGCAGTCGAACGCTCATGAGCTCCTACGAGCAGTACTTC. Protein product: CASSRTLMSSYEQYF. V gene TRBV2 combines with J gene TRBJ2-7; no definite D call. The V gene lost 5 bases and the J gene lost 0 bases, with 14 bases spanning the gap. Germline CDR1 is SNHLY and CDR2 is FYNNEI. The CDR3 is made up of 15 amino acids.